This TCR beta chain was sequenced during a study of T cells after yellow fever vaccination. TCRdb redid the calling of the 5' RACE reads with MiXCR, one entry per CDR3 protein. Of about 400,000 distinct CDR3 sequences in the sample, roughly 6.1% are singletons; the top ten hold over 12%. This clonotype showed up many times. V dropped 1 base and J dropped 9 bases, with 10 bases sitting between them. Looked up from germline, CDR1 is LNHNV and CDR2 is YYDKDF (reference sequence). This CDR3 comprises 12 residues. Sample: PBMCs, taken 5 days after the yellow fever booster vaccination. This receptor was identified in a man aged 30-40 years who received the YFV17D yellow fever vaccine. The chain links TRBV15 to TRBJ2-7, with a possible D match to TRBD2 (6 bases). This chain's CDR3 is CATSRVEGGQYF. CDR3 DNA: TGTGCCACCAGCAGAGTGGAGGGTGGGCAGTACTTC.